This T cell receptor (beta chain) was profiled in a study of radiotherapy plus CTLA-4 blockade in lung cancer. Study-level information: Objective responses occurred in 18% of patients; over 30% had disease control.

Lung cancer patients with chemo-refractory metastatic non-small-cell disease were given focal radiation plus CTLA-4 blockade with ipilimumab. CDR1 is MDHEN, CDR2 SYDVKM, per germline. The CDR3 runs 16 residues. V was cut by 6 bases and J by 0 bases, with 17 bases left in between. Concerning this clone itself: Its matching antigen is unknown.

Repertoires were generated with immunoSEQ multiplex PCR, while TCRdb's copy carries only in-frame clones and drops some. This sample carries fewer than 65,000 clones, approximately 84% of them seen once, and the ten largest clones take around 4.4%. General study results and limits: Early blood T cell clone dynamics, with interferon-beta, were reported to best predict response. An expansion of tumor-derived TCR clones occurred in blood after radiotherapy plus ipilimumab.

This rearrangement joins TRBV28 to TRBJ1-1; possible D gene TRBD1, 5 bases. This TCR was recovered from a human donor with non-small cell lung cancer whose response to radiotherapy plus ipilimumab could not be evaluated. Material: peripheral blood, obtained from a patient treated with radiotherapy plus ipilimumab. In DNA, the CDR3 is TGTGCCAGCAGCCCCCTCCGACAGCGAATGAACACTGAAGCTTTCTTT. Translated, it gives CASSPLRQRMNTEAFF.